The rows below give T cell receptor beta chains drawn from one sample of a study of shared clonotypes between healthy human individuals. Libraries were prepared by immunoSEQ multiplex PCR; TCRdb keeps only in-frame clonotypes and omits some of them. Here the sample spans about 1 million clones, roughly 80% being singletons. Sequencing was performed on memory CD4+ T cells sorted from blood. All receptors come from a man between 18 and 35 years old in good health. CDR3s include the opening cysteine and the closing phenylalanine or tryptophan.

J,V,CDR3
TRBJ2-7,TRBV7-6,CANYPAGNSIYEQYF
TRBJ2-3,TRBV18,CASSPGLLQSDTDTQYF
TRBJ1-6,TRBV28,CASSLDRATYSPLHF
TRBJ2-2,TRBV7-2,CASSRANTGELFF
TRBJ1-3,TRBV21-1,CASSKARSGLPFLSGNTIYF
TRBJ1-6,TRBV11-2,CASSTVLWNSPLHF
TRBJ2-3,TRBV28,CASRSRVSTDTQYF
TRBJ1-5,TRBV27,CASSLWPPGGNQPQHF
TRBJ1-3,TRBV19,CASSILWGSTQRTGNTIYF
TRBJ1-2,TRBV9,CASSVVAGGMIYGYTF
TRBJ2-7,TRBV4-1,CASSPPDATSSYEQYF
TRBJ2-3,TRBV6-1,CASCWGGVTDTQYF
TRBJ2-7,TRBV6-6,CASSPSLGAYEQYF
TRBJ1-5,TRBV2,CASRFGGAPNQPQHF
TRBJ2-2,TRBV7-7,CASSFGGPNTGELFF
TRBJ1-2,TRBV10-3,CAIRNGQQPNYGYTF
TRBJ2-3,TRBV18,CASSPPVRGTDTQYF
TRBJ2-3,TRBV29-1,CSVEGLAGPTDTQYF
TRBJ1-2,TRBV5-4,CASSLGYGYTF
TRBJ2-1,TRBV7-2,CASSSSRSNNEQFF
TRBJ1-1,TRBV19,CASSIGRGLMNTEAFF
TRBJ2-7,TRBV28,CASRRLSSYEQYF
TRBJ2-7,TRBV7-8,CASSENPVKSYEQYF
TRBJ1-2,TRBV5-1,CASSSTGTYGYTF
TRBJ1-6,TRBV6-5,CATTGRMGSPLHF
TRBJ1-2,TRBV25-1,CASSDSRAYGYTF
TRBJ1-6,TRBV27,CASSLKQGGSSPLHF
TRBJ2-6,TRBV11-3,CASSQRQGVSGANVLTF
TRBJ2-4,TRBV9,CASSEGGGAGPLIQYF
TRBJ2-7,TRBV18,CASSPPAQGYEQYF
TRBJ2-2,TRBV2,CASSVSGVGGELFF
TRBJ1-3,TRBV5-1,CASSLARPKAGNTIYF
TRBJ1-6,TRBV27,CASSSDTINNSPLHF